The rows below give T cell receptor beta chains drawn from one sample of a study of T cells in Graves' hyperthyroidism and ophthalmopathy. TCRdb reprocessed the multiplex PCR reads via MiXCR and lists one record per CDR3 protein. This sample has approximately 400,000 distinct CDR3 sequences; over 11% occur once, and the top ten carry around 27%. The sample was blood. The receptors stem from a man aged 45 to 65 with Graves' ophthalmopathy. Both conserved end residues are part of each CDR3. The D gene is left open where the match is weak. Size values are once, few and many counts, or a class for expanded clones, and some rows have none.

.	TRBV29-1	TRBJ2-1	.	TGCAGCGTTGACCCCCCGGGAGACTTCAATGAGCAGTTCTTC	CSVDPPGDFNEQFF
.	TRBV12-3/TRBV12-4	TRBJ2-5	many	TGTGCCAGCAGCCCTAGCCCAGAGACCCAGTACTTC	CASSPSPETQYF
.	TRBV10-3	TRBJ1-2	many	TGTGCCACCTGGACAGTTACGGATATCTATGGCTACACCTTC	CATWTVTDIYGYTF
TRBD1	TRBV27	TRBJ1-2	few	TGTGCCAGCAGATACAGGACAGGCGGCCTGGCCTATGGCTACACCTTC	CASRYRTGGLAYGYTF
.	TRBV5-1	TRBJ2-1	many	TGCGCCAGCAGCTTTCGACCCTTTAAGGATGAGCAGTTCTTC	CASSFRPFKDEQFF
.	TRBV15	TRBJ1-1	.	TGTGCCACCAGCAGAGATCTGGCTACTGAAGCTTTCTTT	CATSRDLATEAFF
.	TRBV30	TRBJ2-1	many	TGTGCCTGGAGATCCTACAATGAGCAGTTCTTC	CAWRSYNEQFF
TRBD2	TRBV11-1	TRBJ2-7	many	TGTGCCAGCAGCGACGTAGCGGGAGGGCCCTACGAGCAGTACTTC	CASSDVAGGPYEQYF
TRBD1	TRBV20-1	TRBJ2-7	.	TGCAGTGCTCCTTCAGGGACAGGGCGGCGCGAGCAGTACTTC	CSAPSGTGRREQYF
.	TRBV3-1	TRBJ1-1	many	TGTGCCAGCAGCCAAGAAGGCGGGGTGCGAGCTTTCTTT	CASSQEGGVRAFF
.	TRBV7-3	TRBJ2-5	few	TGTGCCAGCAGCGCTGGACTACAAGAGACCCAGTACTTC	CASSAGLQETQYF
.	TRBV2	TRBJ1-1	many	TGTGCCAGCAGTGAAGCGAGTGGGGTCAGTGGAGAGGGAAACACTGAAGCTTTCTTT	CASSEASGVSGEGNTEAFF
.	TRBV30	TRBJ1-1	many	TGTGCCTGGAGTGGATGGCGGGACACTGAAGCTTTCTTT	CAWSGWRDTEAFF
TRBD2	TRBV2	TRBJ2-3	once	TGTGCCAGCAGGGCTAGCGGGAGTTTGACAGATACGCAGTATTTT	CASRASGSLTDTQYF
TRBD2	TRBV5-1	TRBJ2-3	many	TGCGCCAGCAGATATCGGGAGGCGGGGCACACAGATACGCAGTATTTT	CASRYREAGHTDTQYF
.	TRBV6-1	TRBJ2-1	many	TGTGCCAGCAGTAACCGGGACGGCAGGGTTCGGTACAATGAGCAGTTCTTC	CASSNRDGRVRYNEQFF
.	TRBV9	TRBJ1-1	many	TGTGCCAGCAGCGCAGGGAGTACTGAAGCTTTCTTT	CASSAGSTEAFF
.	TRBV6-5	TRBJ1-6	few	TGTGCCAGCAGTTACGGACAGAATTACAATTCACCCCTCCACTTT	CASSYGQNYNSPLHF
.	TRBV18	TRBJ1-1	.	TGTGCCAGCTCAGGCAGGGTCTCTGAAGCTTTCTTT	CASSGRVSEAFF
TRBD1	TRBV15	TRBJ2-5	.	TGTGCCACCAGCAGAGACACAGGGGGTTCGGAGACCCAGTACTTC	CATSRDTGGSETQYF
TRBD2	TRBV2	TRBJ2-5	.	TGTGCCAGCAGGGCGGGACTAGCGGGAGGAACAGACGAGACCCAGTACTTC	CASRAGLAGGTDETQYF
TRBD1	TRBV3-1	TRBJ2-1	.	TGTGCCAGCAGCCGGGGGGACAGGGTTATAGTCCGGCGCTGGGGGGAGAATGAGCAGTTCTTC	CASSRGDRVIVRRWGENEQFF
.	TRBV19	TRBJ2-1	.	TGTGCCAGTAGTGGCAGGGGATACTACAATGAGCAGTTCTTC	CASSGRGYYNEQFF
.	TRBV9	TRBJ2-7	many	TGTGCCAGCAGCAACCACCCGACAGGCTCCGAGCAGTACTTC	CASSNHPTGSEQYF
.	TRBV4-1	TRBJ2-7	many	TGCGCCAGCAGCCCTACACAAGAGGTCGGTGCCTACGAGCAGTACTTC	CASSPTQEVGAYEQYF